The source of this TCR beta chain is a study of PD-1 blockade in classical Hodgkin lymphoma. As concerns this clone: Its antigen is unidentified.

The germline CDR1 and CDR2 sequences are SQVTM and ANQGSEA. CDR3 size: 14 residues. V dropped 3 bases and J dropped 5 bases, with 16 bases sitting between them. Some clones are missing from TCRdb's copy, which holds only in-frame ones; the method was immunoSEQ multiplex PCR. There are approximately 13,000 clones in the sample; about 94% occur only once, and around 20% lies in the top ten. Relapses following autologous stem cell transplantation were seen in all patients, with brentuximab vedotin exposure varying. Broader study findings: Newly diagnosed and completely responding patients shared comparable baseline diversity.

This chain connects TRBV29-1 to TRBJ2-5; D is undetermined. This TCR was recovered from a human donor with classical Hodgkin lymphoma. The sample in question was peripheral blood mononuclear cells (PBMCs), obtained at baseline. CDR3 bases: TGCAGCGTTGACTTAAGTCGCCAGGCGGAGACCCAGTACTTC. Protein: CSVDLSRQAETQYF.